These 17 T cell receptor beta chains came from one sample sequenced in a study of T cells expressing NK-cell markers. TCRdb reanalyzed the 5' RACE reads, giving one entry per CDR3 protein sequence and no DNA. The sample has more than 400,000 distinct CDR3 sequences. Sequenced sample: blood T cells: a sorted CD56 or NKG2C T cell subset, CD4+ or CD8+ T cells, or bulk PBMC T cells (not recorded which). These receptors originate from a woman between 18 and 69 years old in good health.

The V gene is TRBV20-1, the J gene TRBJ2-1; without DNA, the TCRdb call of TRBD1 cannot be checked. Germline CDR1 is DFQATT and CDR2 is SNEGSKA (reference sequence). This CDR3 has 14 residues. CDR3 in amino acids: CSARDWDSYNEQFF.

The chain carries TRBV12-3 or TRBV12-4 and TRBJ1-6; checking the TCRdb D call of TRBD1 is not possible without DNA. The CDR3 extends over 15 amino acids. CDR3 sequence: CASSFPGGGYSPLHF.

The rearrangement links TRBV19 to TRBJ2-6; TCRdb's D call, TRBD1, is unchecked because there is no DNA. The CDR3 loop spans 16 amino acids. Germline V gene lookup returns CDR1 LNHDA and CDR2 SQIVND (reference sequence). The CDR3 here is CASSILGDSGANVLTF. The full variable domain, with the rest looked up from reference TRBV19 and TRBJ2-6, is DGGITQSPKYLFRKEGQNVTLSCEQNLNHDAMYWYRQDPGQGLRLIYYSQIVNDFQKGDIAEGYSVSREKKESFPLTVTSAQKNPTAFYLCASSILGDSGANVLTFGAGSRLTVL.

The rearrangement links TRBV6-1 to TRBJ2-3; TCRdb's D gene call, TRBD1, goes unchecked for lack of DNA. This CDR3 contains 12 residues. Germline V CDR1 and CDR2: MNHNS, SASEGT. The CDR3 protein is CASRSGAYTQYF.

The chain combines TRBV9 with TRBJ2-3; TCRdb gives TRBD1 as the D gene, but with no DNA this cannot be confirmed. Germline values: CDR1 SGDLS, CDR2 YYNGEE. This CDR3 is built from 13 residues. The CDR3 is CASQRGGGWPQYF.

This chain's CDR3 is CSAPRRDATYEQYF. The V call is TRBV20-1, the J call TRBJ2-7; TCRdb indicates TRBD1, and absent DNA this call remains unverified. Per the germline V gene, CDR1 is DFQATT and CDR2 is SNEGSKA (reference sequence). The CDR3 runs 14 residues.

The chain couples TRBV9 to TRBJ1-1. This CDR3 comprises 15 residues. Germline V gene lookup returns CDR1 SGDLS and CDR2 YYNGEE. CDR3 sequence reads: CASSVRDGTNTEAFF.

The rearrangement uses TRBV6-2 or TRBV6-3 and TRBJ1-5; the TRBD1 assignment by TCRdb is unverifiable without DNA. The germline V gene has CDR1 MNHEY and CDR2 SVGEGT. The CDR3 covers 15 residues. The CDR3 reads CASSLQGTYNQPQHF.

The genes are TRBV9 and TRBJ2-2; with no DNA, the TCRdb D assignment of TRBD2 cannot be verified. Germline CDR1 reads SGDLS; CDR2 reads YYNGEE. This CDR3 contains 17 residues. CDR3: CASSARLVSVVTGELFF.

This chain connects TRBV21-1 to TRBJ2-1; TCRdb selects TRBD2, and the lack of DNA leaves this call unchecked. TRBV21-1 is described as a pseudogene. The CDR3 is 18 residues long. CDR3 residues: CASPRKAGGPKGDNEQFF.

The chain couples TRBV7-2 to TRBJ2-5; TCRdb picks TRBD1, but there is no DNA to check that call. CDR1 SGHTA and CDR2 FQGNSA come from the germline V gene. The CDR3 loop spans 14 amino acids. The CDR3 protein is CASSLGGGMETQYF.

The V gene is TRBV7-2, the J gene TRBJ1-4. CDR3 length: 14 residues. CDR1 is SGHTA and CDR2 is FQGNSA in the germline V gene. CDR3 loop: CASSFAREDEKLFF.

The gene calls are TRBV7-2 and TRBJ2-4. This CDR3 comprises 15 residues. In germline, CDR1 is SGHTA, CDR2 FQGNSA. The CDR3 is CASSAQRLAKNIQYF.

The chain carries TRBV9 and TRBJ2-3; TCRdb proposes TRBD2, but this gene call is untestable without DNA. In germline, CDR1 is SGDLS, CDR2 YYNGEE. The CDR3 is made up of 14 amino acids. The CDR3 region is CASSDRLVTDTQYF.

This chain connects TRBV10-3 to TRBJ2-7; TCRdb's assignment of TRBD1 cannot be checked, as there is no DNA. Germline-derived CDR1 and CDR2 are ENHRY and SYGVKD. The CDR3 has 16 residues. The CDR3 region is CAISASRGGQTYEQYF.

The gene calls are TRBV10-3 and TRBJ2-7. Germline V gene sequence: CDR1 ENHRY, CDR2 SYGVKD. There are 15 residues in the CDR3. CDR3 loop: CAISESTGKPYEQYF.

The chain has TRBV20-1 and TRBJ2-1; absent DNA, TCRdb's TRBD1 call cannot be checked. Germline loops: CDR1 DFQATT, CDR2 SNEGSKA (reference sequence). The CDR3 is 15 residues long. The CDR3 protein is CSARPTRGLGNEQFF.